Presented here are 31 T cell receptor beta chains from one specimen sequenced in a study of long-term antiretroviral therapy in people with HIV. With survey level as its setting, the immunoSEQ assay was v3.0. Sequenced by immunoSEQ multiplex PCR; TCRdb stores in-frame clones only, minus some. This table has some 30,000 clones, roughly 89% appearing once. The sequencing here drew on unsorted PBMCs, taken 1.8 years after starting antiretroviral therapy. These receptors were obtained from a woman aged 18-35 years with HIV.

The rearrangement joins TRBV13 to TRBJ2-1; D call uncertain. The CDR3 consists of 12 residues. The germline V and J ends were trimmed by 3 bases and 6 bases, with 6 bases remaining between them. Germline CDR1 is PRHDT and CDR2 is FYEKMQ (reference sequence). CDR3: CASSFNGNEQFF. The CDR3 DNA reads as TGTGCCAGCAGCTTTAACGGCAATGAGCAGTTCTTC.

The chain combines TRBV2 with TRBJ2-7, with 7 bases fitting TRBD2. Germline V CDR1 and CDR2: SNHLY, FYNNEI. Trimming cost V 5 bases and J 3 bases; bases outside gene matches: 7. This CDR3 is built from 14 residues. This chain's CDR3 is CASSSRGGIYEQYF. In DNA, the CDR3 is TGTGCCAGCAGTTCCCGGGGAGGGATCTACGAGCAGTACTTC.

V usage is TRBV19 and J usage is TRBJ2-3, with 8 positions matching TRBD2. V was clipped by 7 bases and J by 8 bases; unmatched bases: 11. Germline loops: CDR1 LNHDA, CDR2 SQIVND (reference sequence). There are 14 residues in the CDR3. Here the CDR3 reads CASTKAGEIGTQYF. CDR3 sequence (DNA): TGTGCCAGTACCAAAGCGGGAGAGATCGGTACGCAGTATTTT.

The chain couples TRBV9 to TRBJ2-6; the D gene could be TRBD1 or TRBD2 (5 bases each). Germline V gene data show CDR1 as SGDLS and CDR2 as YYNGEE. The CDR3 is 21 amino acids. V shed 3 bases and J shed 0 bases, with 25 bases lying between them. The CDR3 spells CASSGRPGWETVSSGANVLTF. The DNA for the CDR3 is TGTGCCAGCAGCGGGAGACCTGGTTGGGAGACAGTGAGCTCTGGGGCCAACGTCCTGACTTTC.

The chain recombines TRBV14 with TRBJ2-3, with D perhaps TRBD1 (5 bases). Trimming pared 6 bases from V and 5 bases from J, leaving 18 bases between. The CDR3 is 15 amino acids. The germline V gene has CDR1 SGHDN and CDR2 FVKESK. The CDR3 loop reads CASSISPGPGDTQYF. CDR3 coding DNA: TGTGCCAGCAGTATATCCCCAGGGCCGGGAGATACGCAGTATTTT. Looking up the rest from reference TRBV14 and TRBJ2-3 gives the full variable domain: EAGVTQFPSHSVIEKGQTVTLRCDPISGHDNLYWYRRVMGKEIKFLLHFVKESKQDESGMPNNRFLAERTGGTYSTLKVQPAELEDSGVYFCASSISPGPGDTQYFGPGTRLTVL.

As regards this clone: A read error may produce the germline difference seen at one junction end. This rearrangement joins TRBV7-2 to TRBJ2-1, with TRBD2 matching over 8 bases. The CDR3 length is 14 residues. Germline V gives CDR1 SGHTA, CDR2 FQGNSA. The DNA for the CDR3 is TGTGCCACCAGCCTGGGACTAGTTTACAATGAGCAGTTCTTC. It yields the protein CATSLGLVYNEQFF.

The chain employs TRBV27 and TRBJ1-4; no clear D gene. CDR3 size: 11 residues. Germline CDR1 is MNHEY and CDR2 is SMNVEV (reference sequence). Trimming pared 3 bases from V and 11 bases from J, leaving 7 bases between. The CDR3 DNA is TGTGCCAGCAGTTTTAGGAATAAACTGTTTTTT. Translating it yields CASSFRNKLFF.

This chain links TRBV18 with TRBJ1-1; D is uncertain. The CDR3 is 13 amino acids. The germline CDR1 and CDR2 sequences are KGHSH and LQKENI. The V end lost 2 bases, the J end lost 3 bases, and 7 bases lay between the germline ends. In DNA, the CDR3 is TGTGCCAGCTCACCAAACCGGGACACTGAAGCTTTCTTT. Translated: CASSPNRDTEAFF.

The V gene is TRBV7-3, the J gene TRBJ2-1, with D tentatively TRBD2 (5 bases). This CDR3 comprises 15 residues. Germline CDR1 SGHTA, CDR2 FQGTGA. V dropped 5 bases and J dropped 5 bases, with 16 bases sitting between them. As DNA, the CDR3 is TGTGCCAGCAGCCTCGATAGGCTAGCAAACAATGAGCAGTTCTTC. Protein product: CASSLDRLANNEQFF.

The genes are TRBV6-1 and TRBJ1-1; D uncertain. Germline V lookup: CDR1 MNHNS, CDR2 SASEGT. The CDR3 contains 13 residues. V was clipped by 0 bases and J by 6 bases, with 8 bases between them. CDR3 region: CASSEAVTPEAFF. DNA of the CDR3: TGTGCCAGCAGTGAAGCGGTTACTCCTGAAGCTTTCTTT.

This sequence joins TRBV27 and TRBJ1-5; a weak D match, TRBD1 (6 bases). V was trimmed by 6 bases and J by 11 bases, leaving 20 bases between them. The CDR3 loop spans 14 amino acids. CDR1 and CDR2 (germline): MNHEY, SMNVEV (reference sequence). The CDR3 sequence is CASSLRGEPLTQHF. For the CDR3, the DNA is TGTGCCAGCAGCCTAAGGGGGGAGCCTCTCACCCAGCATTTT.

The V gene is TRBV4-3, the J gene TRBJ2-7; no definite D call. Germline assignment: CDR1 LGHNA and CDR2 YSLEER. CDR3 length: 15 residues. The V and J ends lost 0 bases and 4 bases respectively, with 13 bases between them. The CDR3 is CASSQDTSPTYEQYF. The DNA of the CDR3 is TGCGCCAGCAGCCAAGATACTTCACCTACTTACGAGCAGTACTTC.

V gene TRBV11-3 combines with J gene TRBJ2-3, with TRBD2 matching over 7 bases. The CDR3 extends over 13 amino acids. Germline CDR1 SGHNT, CDR2 YENEEA. Germline trimming cut 4 bases from V and 8 bases from J; bases unmatched to any gene: 6. This CDR3 is CASSSVGEGTQYF. CDR3 nucleotides: TGTGCCAGCAGCTCGGTGGGGGAGGGTACGCAGTATTTT.

The V gene is TRBV27, the J gene TRBJ2-7; TRBD1 or TRBD2 may be the D gene (5 bases each). Deletions cut 5 bases from V and 2 bases from J, with 16 bases between. This CDR3 is 15 amino acids long. The germline gives CDR1 MNHEY, CDR2 SMNVEV (reference sequence). This CDR3 is CASSQPGPNTYEQYF. The CDR3 DNA reads as TGTGCCAGCAGTCAACCGGGACCCAACACCTACGAGCAGTACTTC.

V is TRBV19 and J is TRBJ2-3; TRBD2 matches 8 bases. J was trimmed by 5 bases and V by 5 bases; bases with no gene match: 12. This CDR3 is 16 amino acids long. Germline V gene sequence: CDR1 LNHDA, CDR2 SQIVND (reference sequence). CDR3 amino acids: CASSARSSGGRDTQYF. The CDR3 DNA reads TGTGCCAGTAGTGCCCGATCCAGCGGGGGTCGAGATACGCAGTATTTT.

The chain recombines TRBV21-1 with TRBJ2-2; the D call in the table, TRBD2, was not verified against the DNA. TRBV21-1 is a pseudogene. This CDR3 comprises 17 residues. In nucleotides, the CDR3 is TGTGCCAGCAGCAAAGTCTGGGCGCGGGAGTTCGCCGGGGAGCTGTTTTTT. Protein product: CASSKVWAREFAGELFF.

This rearrangement joins TRBV7-9 to TRBJ2-7; TRBD2 matches at 9 bases. Germline CDR1 is SEHNR and CDR2 is FQNEAQ (reference sequence). Trimming at V came to 1 base and at J to 5 bases, leaving 6 bases not matched to a gene. The length of the CDR3 is 15 residues. The DNA for the CDR3 is TGTGCCAGCAGCTTAGGAGGACTAGCGTCGGACGAGCAGTACTTC. It translates to CASSLGGLASDEQYF.

The J gene is TRBJ2-5, the V gene TRBV19; D call uncertain. CDR1 is LNHDA and CDR2 is SQIVND in the germline V gene (reference sequence). This CDR3 contains 12 residues. Trimming left V 5 bases short and J 11 bases short, with 15 bases between. CDR3: CASSPGPLPQYF. For the CDR3, the DNA is TGTGCCAGTAGTCCCGGCCCACTGCCGCAGTACTTC.

This rearrangement joins TRBV19 to TRBJ1-4; D is uncertain. CDR1 is LNHDA and CDR2 is SQIVND in the germline V gene (reference sequence). V lost 7 bases, J lost 5 bases, and 14 bases lay in between. There are 14 residues in the CDR3. In DNA form, the CDR3 reads TGTGCCAGTAAGAGGGCAGGCCTAAATGAAAAACTGTTTTTT. As protein: CASKRAGLNEKLFF. The full variable domain, its missing parts supplied by reference TRBV19 and TRBJ1-4, is DGGITQSPKYLFRKEGQNVTLSCEQNLNHDAMYWYRQDPGQGLRLIYYSQIVNDFQKGDIAEGYSVSREKKESFPLTVTSAQKNPTAFYLCASKRAGLNEKLFFGSGTQLSVL.

CDR3 bases: TGCAGCGTCGCCCCAGAGAGAAGGACTGAAGCTTTCTTT. Its protein is CSVAPERRTEAFF. The rearrangement uses TRBV29-1 and TRBJ1-1; no clear D. This CDR3 has 13 amino acids. Germline lookup yields CDR1 SQVTM and CDR2 ANQGSEA. Trimming left V 6 bases short and J 5 bases short, with 16 bases between.

This chain links TRBV7-2 with TRBJ2-7; 8 bases are shared with TRBD2. V shed 1 base and J 3 bases; nucleotides not matched to a gene: 5. The CDR3 has 15 residues. The germline gives CDR1 SGHTA, CDR2 FQGNSA. The CDR3 region is CASSLGAGGFYEQYF. CDR3 nucleotides: TGTGCCAGCAGCTTAGGGGCGGGAGGATTCTACGAGCAGTACTTC.

The chain uses TRBV9 and TRBJ1-1; the D gene is possibly TRBD1 (6 bases). Trimming took 7 bases from V and 10 from J, leaving 17 bases between them. The germline V gene encodes CDR1 SGDLS and CDR2 YYNGEE. This CDR3 is 12 amino acids long. CDR3 sequence: CASDPGVPPAFF. CDR3 DNA sequence: TGTGCCAGCGACCCAGGGGTCCCTCCAGCTTTCTTT. Based on the CDR3 plus reference TRBV9 and TRBJ1-1, the full variable domain is DSGVTQTPKHLITATGQRVTLRCSPRSGDLSVYWYQQSLDQGLQFLIQYYNGEERAKGNILERFSAQQFPDLHSELNLSSLELGDSALYFCASDPGVPPAFFGQGTRLTVV.

The V and J genes are TRBV4-1 and TRBJ2-5; no definite D call. With the DNA end fitting TRBJ2-7 better, the J assignment may be wrong. The germline V gene encodes CDR1 MGHRA and CDR2 YSYEKL. The CDR3 is 15 residues long. The CDR3 DNA follows: TGCGCCAGCAGCCAAGTTCCGACTGCATCCTACGAGCAGTACTTC. Translation: CASSQVPTASYEQYF.

This chain joins TRBV9 and TRBJ2-7, with unresolved D. The CDR3 has 14 amino acids. Germline V lookup: CDR1 SGDLS, CDR2 YYNGEE. V lost 0 bases and J lost 2, with 9 bases in between. As DNA, the CDR3 is TGTGCCAGCAGCGTAGGGGCAGAAACCTACGAGCAGTACTTC. It specifies CASSVGAETYEQYF.

The V gene is TRBV7-6, the J gene TRBJ2-7; 9 bases line up with TRBD1. V was pared by 5 bases and J by 4 bases, with 9 bases of the junction left unmatched. Germline assignment: CDR1 SGHVS and CDR2 FNYEAQ. This CDR3 spans 15 amino acids. CDR3 DNA sequence: TGTGCCAGCAGCGTAGGACAGGGGATGGAATACGAGCAGTACTTC. Translated: CASSVGQGMEYEQYF.

This chain joins TRBV29-1 and TRBJ2-3; 9 bases map to TRBD2. With 6 bases clipped from V and 4 bases from J, the junction kept 8 bases outside the gene matches. Germline V gene lookup returns CDR1 SQVTM and CDR2 ANQGSEA. The CDR3 is 14 amino acids. CDR3 bases: TGCAGCGTGGGACTAGCTGCGAGGGCAGATACGCAGTATTTT. Protein: CSVGLAARADTQYF.

The chain joins TRBV9 to TRBJ2-3; D possibly uses TRBD1 or TRBD2 (5 bases each). V was clipped by 4 bases and J by 2 bases, with 17 bases between them. The germline V gene encodes CDR1 SGDLS and CDR2 YYNGEE. This CDR3 is 16 amino acids long. The CDR3 sequence is CASSTWDRLSTDTQYF. In nucleotides, the CDR3 is TGTGCCAGCAGCACCTGGGACCGGCTCTCCACAGATACGCAGTATTTT.

This chain joins TRBV21-1 and TRBJ1-5; the D call in the table, TRBD1, was not verified against the DNA. TRBV21-1 constitutes a pseudogene. The CDR3 loop spans 20 amino acids. The CDR3 loop is CASSKARGGQGVYSNQPQHF. DNA for the CDR3: TGTGCCAGCAGCAAAGCCCGGGGGGGACAGGGAGTCTATAGCAATCAGCCCCAGCATTTT.

This chain uses TRBV4-3 with TRBJ1-4, with D unclear. This CDR3 has 14 amino acids. Germline values: CDR1 LGHNA, CDR2 YSLEER. Trimming removed 0 bases from V and 7 bases from J, with 9 bases in between. CDR3 DNA sequence: TGCGCCAGCAGCCAAGATAACAGTCTTGAAAAACTGTTTTTT. This codes for CASSQDNSLEKLFF.

This clone was counted once. The chain is built from TRBV7-2 and TRBJ1-5; the D is unclear. The CDR3 is 15 amino acids. V lost 4 bases to trimming and J lost 4 bases, with 14 bases between them. From germline, CDR1 is SGHTA and CDR2 FQGNSA. CDR3: CASSSGDLTNQPQHF. CDR3 sequence (DNA): TGTGCCAGCAGCTCCGGCGATCTTACTAATCAGCCCCAGCATTTT.

This rearrangement joins TRBV7-9 to TRBJ2-2, with D unresolved. V was pared by 0 bases and J by 0 bases, with 11 bases between. Germline CDR1 SEHNR, CDR2 FQNEAQ (reference sequence). The CDR3 is 17 amino acids. The CDR3 DNA reads as TGTGCCAGCAGCTTAGCGAAGACTCTTGCGAACACCGGGGAGCTGTTTTTT. This gives the protein CASSLAKTLANTGELFF.